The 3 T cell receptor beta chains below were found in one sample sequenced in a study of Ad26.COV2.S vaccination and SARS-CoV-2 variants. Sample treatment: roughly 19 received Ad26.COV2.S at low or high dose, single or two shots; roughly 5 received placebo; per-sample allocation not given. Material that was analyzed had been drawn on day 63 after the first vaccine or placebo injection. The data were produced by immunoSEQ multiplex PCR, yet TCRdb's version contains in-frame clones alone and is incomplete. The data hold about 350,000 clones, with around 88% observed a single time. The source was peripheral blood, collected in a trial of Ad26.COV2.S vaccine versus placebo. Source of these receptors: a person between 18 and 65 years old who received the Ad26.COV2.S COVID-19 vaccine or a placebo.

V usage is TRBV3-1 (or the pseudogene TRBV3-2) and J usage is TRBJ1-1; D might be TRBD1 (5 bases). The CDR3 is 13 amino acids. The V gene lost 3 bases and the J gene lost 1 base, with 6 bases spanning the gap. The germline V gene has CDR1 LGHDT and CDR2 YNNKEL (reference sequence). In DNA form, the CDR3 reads TGTGCCAGCAGCCAGACAGAGAACACTGAAGCTTTCTTT. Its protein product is CASSQTENTEAFF.

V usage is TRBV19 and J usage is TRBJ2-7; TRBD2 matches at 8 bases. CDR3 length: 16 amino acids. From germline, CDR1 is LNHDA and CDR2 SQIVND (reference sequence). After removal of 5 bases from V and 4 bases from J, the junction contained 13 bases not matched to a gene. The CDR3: CASSDIAGPLQYEQYF. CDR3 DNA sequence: TGTGCCAGTAGTGACATAGCGGGGCCTTTACAATACGAGCAGTACTTC.

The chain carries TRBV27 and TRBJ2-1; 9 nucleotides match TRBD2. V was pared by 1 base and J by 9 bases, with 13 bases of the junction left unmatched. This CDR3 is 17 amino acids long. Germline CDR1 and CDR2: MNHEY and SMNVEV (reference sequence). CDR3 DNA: TGTGCCAGCAGTTTATATAGCGGGAGTGTAGATAGAGGTGAGCAGTTCTTC. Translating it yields CASSLYSGSVDRGEQFF.